The present T cell receptor beta chain was sequenced within a study of blood T cell repertoires in COVID-19. Looking at the study overall: In each case, the material was cDNA or gDNA derived from T cells, B-cell-depleted T cells, or PBMCs.

The germline V and J ends were trimmed by 2 bases and 3 bases, with 9 bases remaining between them. The V gene's germline CDR1 is GTSNPN and CDR2 SVGIG (reference sequence). The CDR3 totals 13 residues. Authors' data handling: Researchers report that nucleated cell counts were estimated from reference gene primer amplification. TCRdb's copy holds only in-frame clones and misses some; the assay was immunoSEQ multiplex PCR. Clone size and the V and J calls come from that table; the DNA yielded D and trimming. The sample has approximately 220,000 clones; 87% are singletons. Material for sequencing was peripheral blood. This receptor was identified in a man between 60 and 75 years old who had recovered from COVID-19. This chain uses TRBV30 with TRBJ2-3, with D possibly matching TRBD2 (5 bases). The CDR3 here is CAWSFGVTDTQYF. The CDR3 coding sequence is TGTGCCTGGAGTTTCGGGGTAACAGATACGCAGTATTTT.